In its sample, the clone carrying this T cell receptor (beta chain) was seen once. The sample belongs to a study of patients and donors after allogeneic stem cell transplantation. One entry per CDR3 protein results from TCRdb running MiXCR on the RT-PCR reads. This repertoire shows roughly 200,000 distinct CDR3 sequences, around two fifths found once; its top ten account for around a tenth. The CDR3 is made up of 16 amino acids. The germline V gene encodes CDR1 ENHRY and CDR2 SYGVKD. The V segment lost 5 bases and the J segment 6 bases; nucleotides outside the gene matches: 10. The source material was blood, either unsorted or a sorted T cell fraction (not recorded which). This TCR was sampled from a human donor who was either an allogeneic HSCT recipient or a stem cell or donor lymphocyte infusion donor (not recorded which). It is not recorded whose cells these are; they may come from a transplant donor. The V call is TRBV10-3, the J call TRBJ1-5; 10 bases are a match to TRBD1. CDR3 sequence: CAISPETGGSSQPQHF. DNA for the CDR3: TGTGCCATCAGTCCCGAGACAGGGGGCTCGAGTCAGCCCCAGCATTTT.